Sequencing of this T cell receptor beta chain was carried out in a study of cytomegalovirus exposure and HLA in healthy donors. Worth noting for this clone: Its antigen is currently unknown.

The CDR3 runs 14 residues. Germline V lookup: CDR1 MNHEY, CDR2 SMNVEV (reference sequence). V lost 7 bases, J lost 0 bases, and 5 bases stayed unmatched. General study findings and limits: Later analysis reportedly placed an Asian-associated ancestry cluster below the roughly 680-donor mean in N-insertions.

With 60 Vbeta and 13 Jbeta primers, the PCR was carried out. The table came from immunoSEQ multiplex PCR; TCRdb's copy has only in-frame clones and leaves some out. The sample contains around 87,000 clones, 65% to 80% of which appear only once. Sequencing used PBMCs. The receptor was derived from a man aged 40-49 years in good health and CMV-seronegative. This rearrangement joins TRBV27 to TRBJ2-7; 8 positions agree with TRBD2. In nucleotides, the CDR3 is TGTGCCAGCAAAAGCGGGGGACTCTCCTACGAGCAGTACTTC. Protein product: CASKSGGLSYEQYF.